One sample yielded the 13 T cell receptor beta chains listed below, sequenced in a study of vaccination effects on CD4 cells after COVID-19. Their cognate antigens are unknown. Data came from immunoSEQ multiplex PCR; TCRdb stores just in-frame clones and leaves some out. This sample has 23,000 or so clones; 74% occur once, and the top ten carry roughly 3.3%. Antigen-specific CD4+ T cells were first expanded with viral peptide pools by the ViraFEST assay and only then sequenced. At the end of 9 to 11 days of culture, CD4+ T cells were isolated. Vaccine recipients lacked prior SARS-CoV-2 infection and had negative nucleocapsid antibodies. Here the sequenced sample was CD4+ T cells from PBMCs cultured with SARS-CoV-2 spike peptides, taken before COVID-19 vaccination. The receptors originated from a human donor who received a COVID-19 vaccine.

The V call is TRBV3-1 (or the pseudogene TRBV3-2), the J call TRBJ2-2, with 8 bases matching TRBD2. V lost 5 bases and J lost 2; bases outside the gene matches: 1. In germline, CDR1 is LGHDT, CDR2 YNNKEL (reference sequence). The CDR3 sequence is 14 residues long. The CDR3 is CASSVAGNTGELFF. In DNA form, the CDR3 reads TGTGCCAGCAGCGTAGCGGGAAACACCGGGGAGCTGTTTTTT.

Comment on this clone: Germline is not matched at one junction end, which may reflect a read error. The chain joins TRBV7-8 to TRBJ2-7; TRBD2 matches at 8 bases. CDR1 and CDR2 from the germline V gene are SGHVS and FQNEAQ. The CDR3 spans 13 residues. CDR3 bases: TGTGCCAGCAGCTTATCGGAGTTGGCTAGCGGGCACTTC. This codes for CASSLSELASGHF.

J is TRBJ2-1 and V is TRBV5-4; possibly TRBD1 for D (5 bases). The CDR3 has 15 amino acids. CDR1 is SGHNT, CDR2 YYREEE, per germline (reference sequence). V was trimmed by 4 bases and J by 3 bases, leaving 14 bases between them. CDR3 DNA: TGTGCCAGCAGCACGAATAGGGGTTACTACAATGAGCAGTTCTTC. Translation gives CASSTNRGYYNEQFF. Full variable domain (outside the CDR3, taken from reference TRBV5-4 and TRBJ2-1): ETGVTQSPTHLIKTRGQQVTLRCSSQSGHNTVSWYQQALGQGPQFIFQYYREEENGRGNFPPRFSGLQFPNYSSELNVNALELDDSALYLCASSTNRGYYNEQFFGPGTRLTVL.

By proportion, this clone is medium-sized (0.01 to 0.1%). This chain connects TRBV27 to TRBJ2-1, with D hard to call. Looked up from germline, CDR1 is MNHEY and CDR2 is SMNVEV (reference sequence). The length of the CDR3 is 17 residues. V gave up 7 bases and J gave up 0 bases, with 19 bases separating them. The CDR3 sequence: CASTWTGSKISYNEQFF. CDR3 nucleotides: TGTGCCAGCACCTGGACGGGTTCTAAAATCTCCTACAATGAGCAGTTCTTC.

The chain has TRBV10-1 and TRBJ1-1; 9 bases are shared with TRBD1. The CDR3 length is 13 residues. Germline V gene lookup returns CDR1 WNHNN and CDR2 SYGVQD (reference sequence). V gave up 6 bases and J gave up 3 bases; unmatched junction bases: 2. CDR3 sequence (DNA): TGCGCCAGCAGCCGGACAGGGGACACTGAAGCTTTCTTT. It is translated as CASSRTGDTEAFF.

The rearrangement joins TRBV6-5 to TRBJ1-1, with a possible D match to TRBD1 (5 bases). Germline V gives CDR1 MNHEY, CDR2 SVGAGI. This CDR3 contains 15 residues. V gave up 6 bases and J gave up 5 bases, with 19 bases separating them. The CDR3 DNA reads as TGTGCCAGCAGGGTTTTTGACCGGGGGGGGACTGAAGCTTTCTTT. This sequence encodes CASRVFDRGGTEAFF.

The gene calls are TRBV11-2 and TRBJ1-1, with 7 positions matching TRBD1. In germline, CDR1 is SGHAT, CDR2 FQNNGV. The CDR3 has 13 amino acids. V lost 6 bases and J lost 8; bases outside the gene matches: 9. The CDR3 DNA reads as TGTGCCAGCAGAAATAACAGGGGAGAAGAAGCTTTCTTT. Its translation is CASRNNRGEEAFF.

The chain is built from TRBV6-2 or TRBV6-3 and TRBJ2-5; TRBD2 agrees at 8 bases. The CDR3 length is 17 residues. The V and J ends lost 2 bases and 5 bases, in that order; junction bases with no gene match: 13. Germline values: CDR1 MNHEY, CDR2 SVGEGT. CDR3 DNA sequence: TGTGCCAGCAGTTACGAACCGGGGGGGCGCGATTTGGAGACCCAGTACTTC. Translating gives CASSYEPGGRDLETQYF.

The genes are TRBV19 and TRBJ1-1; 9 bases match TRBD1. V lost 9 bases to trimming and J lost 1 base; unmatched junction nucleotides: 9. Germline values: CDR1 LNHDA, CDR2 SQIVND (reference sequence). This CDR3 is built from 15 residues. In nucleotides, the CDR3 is TGTGCCAGCCAGGACAGGGGTGGATCGAACACTGAAGCTTTCTTT. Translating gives CASQDRGGSNTEAFF.

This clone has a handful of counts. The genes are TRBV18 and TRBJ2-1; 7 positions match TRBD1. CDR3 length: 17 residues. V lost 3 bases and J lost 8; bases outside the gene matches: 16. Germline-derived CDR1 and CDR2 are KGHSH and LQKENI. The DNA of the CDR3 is TGTGCCAGCTCACCCCTAGACAGGGCAAAGGGACGCGATGAGCAGTTCTTC. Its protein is CASSPLDRAKGRDEQFF. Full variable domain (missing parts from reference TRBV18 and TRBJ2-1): NAGVMQNPRHLVRRRGQEARLRCSPMKGHSHVYWYRQLPEEGLKFMVYLQKENIIDESGMPKERFSAEFPKEGPSILRIQQVVRGDSAAYFCASSPLDRAKGRDEQFFGPGTRLTVL.

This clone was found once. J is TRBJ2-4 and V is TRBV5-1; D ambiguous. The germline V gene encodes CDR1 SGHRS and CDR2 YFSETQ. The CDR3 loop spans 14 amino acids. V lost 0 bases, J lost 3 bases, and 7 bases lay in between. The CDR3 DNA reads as TGCGCCAGCAGCTTGGTTGACGGCAAAAACATTCAGTACTTC. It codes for CASSLVDGKNIQYF.

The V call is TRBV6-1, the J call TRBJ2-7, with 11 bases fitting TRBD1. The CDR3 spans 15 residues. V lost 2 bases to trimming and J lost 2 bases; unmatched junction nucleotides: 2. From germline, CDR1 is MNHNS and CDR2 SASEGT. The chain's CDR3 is CASSELGQGAYEQYF. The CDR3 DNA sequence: TGTGCCAGCAGTGAACTGGGACAGGGGGCCTACGAGCAGTACTTC.

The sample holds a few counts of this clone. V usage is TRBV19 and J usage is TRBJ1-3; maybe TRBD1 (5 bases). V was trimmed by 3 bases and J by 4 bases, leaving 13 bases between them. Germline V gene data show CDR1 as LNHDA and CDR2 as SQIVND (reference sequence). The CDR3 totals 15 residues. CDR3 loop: CASSIAGASGNTIYF. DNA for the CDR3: TGTGCCAGTAGTATCGCTGGGGCTTCCGGAAACACCATATATTTT. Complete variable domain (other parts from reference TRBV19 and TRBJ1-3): DGGITQSPKYLFRKEGQNVTLSCEQNLNHDAMYWYRQDPGQGLRLIYYSQIVNDFQKGDIAEGYSVSREKKESFPLTVTSAQKNPTAFYLCASSIAGASGNTIYFGEGSWLTVV.